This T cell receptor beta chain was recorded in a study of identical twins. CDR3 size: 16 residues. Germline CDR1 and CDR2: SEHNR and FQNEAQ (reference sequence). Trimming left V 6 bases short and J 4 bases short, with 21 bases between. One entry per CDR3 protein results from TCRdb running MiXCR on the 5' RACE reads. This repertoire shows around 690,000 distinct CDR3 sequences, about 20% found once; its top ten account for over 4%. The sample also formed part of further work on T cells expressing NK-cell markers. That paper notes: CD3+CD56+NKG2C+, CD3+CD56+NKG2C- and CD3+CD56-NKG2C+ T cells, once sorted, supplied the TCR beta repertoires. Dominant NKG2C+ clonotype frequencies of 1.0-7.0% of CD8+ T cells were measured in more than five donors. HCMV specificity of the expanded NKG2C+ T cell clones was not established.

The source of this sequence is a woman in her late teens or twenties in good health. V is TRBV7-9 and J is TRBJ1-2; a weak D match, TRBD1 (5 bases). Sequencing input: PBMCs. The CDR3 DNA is TGTGCCAGCAGTCAATCCGGCGGGGGATGGAGCTATGGCTACACCTTC. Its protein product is CASSQSGGGWSYGYTF.